Following are 5 T cell receptor beta chains from one sample sequenced in a study of somatic mutations in cytotoxic T cells in rheumatoid arthritis. The assay was immunoSEQ multiplex PCR, and TCRdb's table has in-frame clones only and misses some. The sample records roughly 3,200 clones, around 82% being singletons. Sequenced sample: CD8+ T cells sorted from blood. The origin of the receptors is a woman between 45 and 65 years old with rheumatoid arthritis.

The chain carries TRBV9 and TRBJ1-5; 7 bases map to TRBD1. The length of the CDR3 is 16 residues. CDR1 is SGDLS and CDR2 is YYNGEE in the germline V gene. J gave up 3 bases and V 0 bases, and 6 bases lay outside the gene matches. The CDR3 reads CASSVGSGQFNQPQHF. CDR3 sequence (DNA): TGTGCCAGCAGCGTAGGGTCGGGACAGTTCAATCAGCCCCAGCATTTT.

V gene TRBV6-6 combines with J gene TRBJ2-2, with a weak D call TRBD2 (6 bases). CDR1 is MNHNY and CDR2 is SVGAGI in the germline V gene (reference sequence). Trimming left V 6 bases short and J 5 bases short, with 10 bases between. This CDR3 is 13 amino acids long. This CDR3 reads CASRMGGTGELFF. The CDR3 nucleotides read TGTGCCAGCAGAATGGGGGGAACCGGGGAGCTGTTTTTT.

The chain is built from TRBV5-6 and TRBJ2-5; TRBD1 might be the D (5 bases). V was trimmed by 2 bases and J by 2 bases, leaving 19 bases between them. The CDR3 contains 17 residues. CDR1 and CDR2 (germline): SGHDT, YYEEEE. CDR3 in DNA: TGTGCCAGCAGCTTTTCTGGTCAAGGGGTGGGACAAGAGACCCAGTACTTC. This encodes CASSFSGQGVGQETQYF.

CDR3 loop: CASSRDGTEAFF. In nucleotides, the CDR3 is TGTGCCAGCTCCAGGGATGGTACTGAAGCTTTCTTT. The J gene is TRBJ1-1, the V gene TRBV7-6; D possibly corresponds to TRBD1 (5 bases). Trimming left V 8 bases short and J 5 bases short, with 12 bases between. The CDR3 sequence is 12 residues long. CDR1 SGHVS and CDR2 FNYEAQ come from the germline V gene.

This chain uses TRBV2 with TRBJ2-1; TRBD1 matches at 8 bases. There are 15 residues in the CDR3. The V segment lost 8 bases and the J segment 2 bases; nucleotides outside the gene matches: 8. Germline V gene lookup returns CDR1 SNHLY and CDR2 FYNNEI. The CDR3 bases are TGTGCCAGCCGCAACCAGGGACAGGCCTACAATGAGCAGTTCTTC. Amino acids: CASRNQGQAYNEQFF. Looking up the rest from reference TRBV2 and TRBJ2-1 gives the full variable domain: EPEVTQTPSHQVTQMGQEVILRCVPISNHLYFYWYRQILGQKVEFLVSFYNNEISEKSEIFDDQFSVERPDGSNFTLKIRSTKLEDSAMYFCASRNQGQAYNEQFFGPGTRLTVL.